This TCR beta chain was sequenced for a study of shared clonotypes between healthy human individuals (dated by TCRdb to 2019 to 2021). As for the study more broadly: A couple of women and a few men aged 18 to 49 years were included in the cohort. For each donor, CD4 naive and CD4 memory were each given three plates, CD8 naive was given two plates, and CD8 memory was given one plate. To estimate repertoire size and how much clonotype sharing occurs between individuals, the study deeply sequenced the blood TCR repertoires of roughly 5 healthy adults. Each donor's leukapheresis produced roughly between roughly 0.9 and 8.9 billion PBMCs. To increase sequencing depth and limit assay-specific biases, different laboratories used diverse techniques to prepare libraries and sequence TCR repertoires. Broad study findings and their caveats: Pairwise subsampling indicated that sequencing depth was expected to affect the degree of clonotype sharing among donors. Naive subsets generally had larger estimated clonotype richness than memory subsets did. Even with the large sequencing depth, rarefaction of the sorted-subset datasets indicated that sequencing was incomplete. Because the study included only a small number of donors, the genetic and exposure-history diversity represented was limited. Compared with non-shared clonotypes, the clonotypes found in all four sorted-subset donors had higher generation probabilities. Sampling was restricted to blood, and TCR repertoires in tissue are likely to differ from TCR repertoires in blood. Across four donors, about 4.5% of naive CD4, roughly 3.8% of naive CD8, 2.3% of memory CD4, and approximately 0.4% of memory CD8 clonotypes were shared.

TCR CDR3 regions were amplified from genomic DNA by multiplex PCR using the deep immunoSEQ assay. For each cell subset, the extracted genomic DNA was distributed evenly across all wells of several immunoSEQ 96-well plates, and each plate served as one replicate. For sorted subsets, about 200 ng genomic DNA, equal to 30,000 to 35,000 T cell genomes, was loaded into each replicate PCR. Purified libraries were quantified with a Qubit 3.0 fluorometer, sized on a Bioanalyzer 2100, and re-quantified with the KAPA Library Quantification kit. A separate single-read 150-cycle Illumina NextSeq 550 flow cell was used to sequence each immunoSEQ 96-well plate. Per the source publication's procedure: Because only junctional sequences without quality scores were contained in the immunoSEQ output, filtering matching that applied to full-length reads could not be performed. To assign V/J genes and CDR3, sequences were annotated using PyIR, a Python wrapper for IgBLAST v1.9, with IMGT germline references. Reads with weak V/J assignments (E-value above 1e-6), missing CDR3, stop codons, out-of-frame junctions, or ambiguous translated residues were removed. V3J clonotypes were defined by identical inferred V gene, J gene, and CDR3 amino acid sequence. To compute the percentage overlap between repertoires, the number of shared unique clonotypes was divided by the size of the smaller repertoire. Three approaches were used to assess repertoire richness: RTK rarefaction, the Chao1 estimator, and Recon v2.1 estimates of unobserved clonotypes. For all TCRbeta clonotypes obtained by the gDNA method from a few donors, generation probabilities were computed with OLGA. TCRdb limited this immuneACCESS table to in-frame rearrangements with V and J called. A share of clones is missing; checked studies link under half to unresolved V genes, and the rest is unexplained. Clone size and the V and J calls come from that table; the DNA yielded D and trimming. In all, the sample holds more than 1.2 million clones, and 97% to 99% of those were seen once. The leading ten clones occupy roughly 0.36% of the sample.

The trim is 0 bases for V and 4 bases for J, with a gap of 21 bases between the germline ends. The CDR3 runs 18 residues from the cysteine to the phenylalanine. Just the 54-base CDR3 DNA is kept, in frame starting at base 1. The germline V gene (reference sequence) supplies CDR1 MNHEY and CDR2 SMNVEV. As to this clone: This receptor's antigen is unknown. No much larger clone exists at a distance of one base, and base qualities are not known.

The donors were healthy, HIV-negative adults who had no recently reported acute infections or vaccinations. Every donor was a Caucasian adult living in Nashville, Tennessee, USA. CD4+ T cells were enriched by magnetic negative selection; naive cells were then positively selected on CD45RA, and the negative fraction formed the memory subset. After blood collection by leukapheresis, PBMCs were isolated using Ficoll-Histopaque density gradient centrifugation and then cryopreserved in the vapor phase of liquid nitrogen. Analytical flow cytometry was used to check the purity and quantity of every magnetically sorted T cell population. Genomic DNA was isolated from each sorted fraction and quantified by UV absorbance on a Nanodrop 2000c.

The sequence links TRBV27 to TRBJ1-1, with TRBD1 as a weak D call on 6 bases. This receptor was obtained from a man younger than 45 in good health. Material: naive CD4+ T cells sorted from blood. The label giving this sample's cell subset or site can be read as: CD45RA+ positively selected. The CDR3 has the sequence CASSLSIRGGRASTEAFF. The nucleotide sequence is given as TGTGCCAGCAGTTTATCGATAAGGGGGGGGCGAGCAAGCACTGAAGCTTTCTTT.